This entry lists 23 T cell receptor beta chains sequenced from one sample in a study of cytotoxic CD8 clonotypes in ibrutinib-treated CLL. Generated by immunoSEQ multiplex PCR, the TCRdb table keeps only in-frame clones and is missing some. Here the sample spans fewer than 400,000 clones, roughly 67% being singletons. This specimen consisted of PBMCs, obtained after 36 months of ibrutinib treatment. These receptors all stem from a human donor with chronic lymphocytic leukemia.

The chain joins TRBV29-1 to TRBJ1-1, with D unclear. The CDR3 covers 9 residues. The germline V and J ends were trimmed by 3 bases and 8 bases, with 4 bases remaining between them. Germline V gives CDR1 SQVTM, CDR2 ANQGSEA. The CDR3 sequence: CSVDREAFF. The CDR3 DNA sequence: TGCAGCGTTGATAGGGAAGCTTTCTTT.

V usage is TRBV4-3 and J usage is TRBJ2-7; TRBD1 agrees at 10 bases. Germline V gene lookup returns CDR1 LGHNA and CDR2 YSLEER. The CDR3 runs 16 residues. The junction had 7 bases not matched to a gene; V was cut back by 0 bases and J by 5 bases. The chain's CDR3 is CASSQDMTGGINEQYF. The DNA for the CDR3 is TGCGCCAGCAGCCAAGATATGACAGGGGGCATCAACGAGCAGTACTTC.

The CDR3 here is CASTPWWASGDHNEQFF. Written as DNA, the CDR3 is TGTGCCAGCACCCCTTGGTGGGCTAGCGGGGACCACAATGAGCAGTTCTTC. V and J are TRBV5-6 and TRBJ2-1; 9 bases are a match to TRBD2. This CDR3 has 17 amino acids. Germline V gene data show CDR1 as SGHDT and CDR2 as YYEEEE. The junction had 15 bases not matched to a gene; V was cut back by 6 bases and J by 5 bases.

This chain connects TRBV20-1 to TRBJ1-2, with no clear D. Germline V CDR1 and CDR2: DFQATT, SNEGSKA (reference sequence). The CDR3 is 11 residues long. V lost 1 base to trimming and J lost 7 bases, with 7 bases between them. CDR3 loop: CSARGVFGYTF. The CDR3, as DNA: TGCAGTGCTAGAGGGGTTTTTGGCTACACCTTC.

This rearrangement joins TRBV5-1 to TRBJ2-7, with D perhaps matching TRBD1 (6 bases). Germline V lookup: CDR1 SGHRS, CDR2 YFSETQ. The CDR3 consists of 15 residues. V gave up 0 bases and J gave up 4 bases, with 14 bases separating them. Here the CDR3 DNA reads TGCGCCAGCAGCTTGGGGGACAAAGCGGTTTACGAGCAGTACTTC. Protein: CASSLGDKAVYEQYF.

This clone was detected only a few times. The genes are TRBV29-1 and TRBJ2-1, with 9 bases lining up with TRBD2. Germline V gene sequence: CDR1 SQVTM, CDR2 ANQGSEA. This CDR3 spans 14 amino acids. J gave up 12 bases and V 8 bases, and 17 bases lay outside the gene matches. CDR3 amino acids: CSHTGTSQRGPQFF. DNA of the CDR3: TGCAGCCACACCGGGACTAGCCAAAGAGGTCCGCAGTTCTTC.

The chain employs TRBV6-5 and TRBJ1-5, with TRBD1 matching over 9 bases. Looked up from germline, CDR1 is MNHEY and CDR2 is SVGAGI. CDR3 length: 14 amino acids. The V gene end was trimmed by 4 bases and the J gene end by 7 bases; junction bases not matched to a gene: 5. The CDR3 DNA is TGTGCCAGCAGTTTCCGACAGGGGGACCAGCCCCAGCATTTT. Protein: CASSFRQGDQPQHF.

In its sample, this clone was seen a few times. Other DNA sequences in this specimen translate into the identical CDR3. This chain connects TRBV9 to TRBJ2-7, with 7 nucleotides matching TRBD1. J was trimmed by 0 bases and V by 3 bases; bases with no gene match: 3. The CDR3 consists of 14 residues. In germline, CDR1 is SGDLS, CDR2 YYNGEE. CDR3 sequence reads: CASSAGGSSYEQYF. The CDR3, as DNA: TGTGCCAGCAGCGCAGGGGGTAGCTCCTACGAGCAGTACTTC.

J is TRBJ2-1 and V is TRBV6-5; no reliable D call. This CDR3 has 16 residues. V dropped 2 bases and J dropped 0 bases, with 11 bases sitting between them. Germline V gene lookup returns CDR1 MNHEY and CDR2 SVGAGI. The CDR3, as DNA: TGTGCCAGCAGTTACGGGTTATTCAGCTCCTACAATGAGCAGTTCTTC. It specifies CASSYGLFSSYNEQFF.

The chain combines TRBV7-6 with TRBJ2-2, with 9 bases aligning to TRBD1. The CDR3 covers 17 residues. V lost 0 bases, J lost 4 bases, and 6 bases stayed unmatched. Germline assignment: CDR1 SGHVS and CDR2 FNYEAQ. The CDR3 coding sequence is TGTGCCAGCAGCTTAGCCGGACAGGGGAGGGTCACCGGGGAGCTGTTTTTT. It encodes CASSLAGQGRVTGELFF. The whole variable domain, remainder taken from reference TRBV7-6 and TRBJ2-2, is GAGVSQSPRYKVTKRGQDVALRCDPISGHVSLYWYRQALGQGPEFLTYFNYEAQQDKSGLPNDRFSAERPEGSISTLTIQRTEQRDSAMYRCASSLAGQGRVTGELFFGEGSRLTVL.

The chain is built from TRBV5-1 and TRBJ2-3; 8 bases match TRBD1. Germline V gene data show CDR1 as SGHRS and CDR2 as YFSETQ. The CDR3 loop spans 14 amino acids. With V trimmed by 0 bases and J by 10 bases, 7 bases remained unmatched. CDR3 bases: TGCGCCAGCAGCTTGGGACAGGGGATGTTAGCGCAGTATTTT. Translating it yields CASSLGQGMLAQYF.

The rearrangement links TRBV10-3 to TRBJ2-1; D is unresolved. CDR3 size: 14 residues. Germline V gene data show CDR1 as ENHRY and CDR2 as SYGVKD. V dropped 5 bases and J dropped 7 bases, with 15 bases sitting between them. Here the CDR3 DNA reads TGTGCCATCAGTACCTTAGAGCTAGTAAATGAGCAGTTCTTC. Translation: CAISTLELVNEQFF.

The chain links TRBV5-1 to TRBJ2-3; possibly TRBD2 for D (6 bases). Germline lookup yields CDR1 SGHRS and CDR2 YFSETQ. The CDR3 length is 14 residues. Trimming stripped 4 bases from V and 6 bases from J, with 15 bases between. As DNA, the CDR3 is TGCGCCAGCAGCAGCTTCTCGGGGGTTGATACGCAGTATTTT. This gives the protein CASSSFSGVDTQYF.

The chain couples TRBV13 to TRBJ2-7; 8 bases are shared with TRBD2. Germline-derived CDR1 and CDR2 are PRHDT and FYEKMQ (reference sequence). This CDR3 is 14 amino acids long. V dropped 5 bases and J dropped 5; count of bases not matched to a gene: 8. This CDR3 reads CASSRGGPRNEQYF. The CDR3 DNA reads TGTGCCAGCAGCCGGGGGGGCCCAAGGAACGAGCAGTACTTC.

This clone was recorded a few times. The V gene is TRBV15, the J gene TRBJ2-7; D is unclear. V lost 4 bases and J 0 bases, leaving 13 bases between the germline ends. CDR1 is LNHNV and CDR2 is YYDKDF in the germline V gene (reference sequence). This CDR3 spans 15 amino acids. CDR3 sequence: CATSNRRKSSYEQYF. The CDR3 bases are TGTGCCACCAGCAACAGACGCAAGAGCTCCTACGAGCAGTACTTC.

This chain connects TRBV27 to TRBJ2-7; 7 nucleotides line up with TRBD2. The CDR3 totals 15 residues. The V gene end was trimmed by 2 bases and the J gene end by 4 bases; junction bases not matched to a gene: 8. Looked up from germline, CDR1 is MNHEY and CDR2 is SMNVEV (reference sequence). CDR3 in amino acids: CASSLRGGSSYEQYF. DNA for the CDR3: TGTGCCAGCAGTTTAAGGGGCGGGAGTTCGTACGAGCAGTACTTC.

The rearrangement uses TRBV6-6 and TRBJ2-6; D might be TRBD2 (5 bases). This CDR3 is built from 14 residues. Deletions cut 8 bases from V and 4 bases from J, with 12 bases between. CDR1 and CDR2 (germline): MNHNY, SVGAGI (reference sequence). The CDR3 reads CASFTRAGANVLTF. The DNA of the CDR3 is TGTGCCAGCTTCACTAGGGCCGGGGCCAACGTCCTGACTTTC.

The J gene is TRBJ2-1, the V gene TRBV19; TRBD1 agrees at 9 bases. The CDR3 is 15 residues long. Trimming took 5 bases from V and 6 from J; bases not matched to a gene: 8. Germline V gene data show CDR1 as LNHDA and CDR2 as SQIVND (reference sequence). The CDR3, as DNA: TGTGCCAGTAGTCTCCGGGACAGGGTGTCCAATGAGCAGTTCTTC. Translation gives CASSLRDRVSNEQFF.

This rearrangement joins TRBV11-2 to TRBJ2-4; D may be TRBD2 (6 bases). The V gene's germline CDR1 is SGHAT and CDR2 FQNNGV. V shed 3 bases and J shed 3 bases, with 9 bases lying between them. The CDR3 is made up of 14 amino acids. The CDR3 DNA reads TGTGCCAGCAGCTTCCACGGGAGCAAAAACATTCAGTACTTC. This sequence encodes CASSFHGSKNIQYF. The whole variable domain, remainder taken from reference TRBV11-2 and TRBJ2-4, is EAGVAQSPRYKIIEKRQSVAFWCNPISGHATLYWYQQILGQGPKLLIQFQNNGVVDDSQLPKDRFSAERLKGVDSTLKIQPAKLEDSAVYLCASSFHGSKNIQYFGAGTRLSVL.

The chain employs TRBV27 and TRBJ2-5; TRBD2 agrees at 8 bases. Trimming removed 5 bases from V and 4 bases from J; junction bases left unmatched: 9. CDR1 is MNHEY, CDR2 SMNVEV, per germline (reference sequence). This CDR3 has 15 residues. CDR3 residues: CASSPEREMGETQYF. CDR3 nucleotides: TGTGCCAGCAGTCCCGAGCGGGAGATGGGAGAGACCCAGTACTTC.

This chain joins TRBV7-9 and TRBJ1-2; the D is unclear. Germline CDR1 SEHNR, CDR2 FQNEAQ (reference sequence). Trimming took off 5 bases at V and 6 bases at J, with 13 bases between the two ends. CDR3 length: 13 amino acids. CDR3: CASSTRPPDGYTF. Here the CDR3 DNA reads TGTGCCAGCAGCACTAGGCCCCCGGATGGCTACACCTTC. Looking up the rest from reference TRBV7-9 and TRBJ1-2 gives the full variable domain: DTGVSQNPRHKITKRGQNVTFRCDPISEHNRLYWYRQTLGQGPEFLTYFQNEAQLEKSRLLSDRFSAERPKGSFSTLEIQRTEQGDSAMYLCASSTRPPDGYTFGSGTRLTVV.

This clone was recorded once. The chain has TRBV29-1 and TRBJ1-4; no clear D. Trimming cost V 4 bases and J 4 bases, with 10 bases left between them. Germline V lookup: CDR1 SQVTM, CDR2 ANQGSEA. The CDR3 has 13 amino acids. The CDR3 sequence is CSVVDRINEKLFF. As DNA, the CDR3 is TGCAGCGTTGTAGACCGGATTAATGAAAAACTGTTTTTT.

This clone was seen only a few times. This chain links TRBV7-9 with TRBJ2-7; D is possibly TRBD1 (5 bases). Trimming shortened V by 1 base and J by 2 bases, and 9 bases separated the two germline ends. This CDR3 comprises 14 residues. CDR1 SEHNR and CDR2 FQNEAQ come from the germline V gene (reference sequence). This CDR3 reads CASSLGMTAYEQYF. CDR3 DNA: TGTGCCAGCAGCTTAGGCATGACAGCCTACGAGCAGTACTTC.